This T cell receptor (beta chain) stems from a study of high-grade serous ovarian cancer treatment subgroups. Findings and caveats of the study: Tumors within one patient showed repertoire similarity of about 0.1 to 0.8.

Method: immunoSEQ multiplex PCR; TCRdb's copy keeps in-frame clones and lacks some. The repertoire holds around 2,000 clones, about 80% seen once, with 13% to 15% in the top ten. As concerns this clone: Its antigen is as yet unknown.

CDR1 and CDR2 from the germline V gene are SNHLY and FYNNEI. The CDR3 extends over 13 amino acids. V lost 7 bases, J lost 7 bases, and 8 bases stayed unmatched. Tumor tissue was taken before any definitive surgery or chemotherapy was given. The rearrangement uses TRBV2 and TRBJ1-1, with TRBD1 matching over 8 bases. The TCR originated in a human donor with high-grade serous ovarian cancer. Sequenced input: tumor tissue. The CDR3: CASNGQGTIEAFF. As DNA, the CDR3 is TGTGCCAGCAACGGACAGGGAACAATTGAAGCTTTCTTT.